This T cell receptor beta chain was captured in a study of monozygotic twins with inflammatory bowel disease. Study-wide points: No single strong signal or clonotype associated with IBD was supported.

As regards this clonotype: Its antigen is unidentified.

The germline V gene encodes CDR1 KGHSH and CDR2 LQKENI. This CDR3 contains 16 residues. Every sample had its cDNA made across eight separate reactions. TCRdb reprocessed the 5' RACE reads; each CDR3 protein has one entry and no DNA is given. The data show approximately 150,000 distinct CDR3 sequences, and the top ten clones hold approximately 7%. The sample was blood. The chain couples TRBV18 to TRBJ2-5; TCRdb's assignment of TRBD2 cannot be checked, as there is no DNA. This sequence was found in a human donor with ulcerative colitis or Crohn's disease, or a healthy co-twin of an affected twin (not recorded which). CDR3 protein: CASSPPSSGIWETQYF.